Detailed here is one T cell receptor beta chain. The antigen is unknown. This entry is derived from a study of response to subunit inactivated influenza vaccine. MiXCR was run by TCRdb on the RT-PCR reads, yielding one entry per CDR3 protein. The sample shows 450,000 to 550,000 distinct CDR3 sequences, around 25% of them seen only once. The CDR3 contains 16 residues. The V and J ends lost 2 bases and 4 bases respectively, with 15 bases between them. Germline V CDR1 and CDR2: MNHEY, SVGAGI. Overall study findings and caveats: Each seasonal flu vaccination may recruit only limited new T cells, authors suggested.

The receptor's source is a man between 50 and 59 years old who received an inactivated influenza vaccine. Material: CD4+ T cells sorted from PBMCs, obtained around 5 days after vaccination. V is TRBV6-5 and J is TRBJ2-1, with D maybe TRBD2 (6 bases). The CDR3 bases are TGTGCCAGCAGTTACGGGTCAAGCGGGCCTTACAATGAGCAGTTCTTC. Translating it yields CASSYGSSGPYNEQFF.